One and the same sample provided the 25 T cell receptor beta chains below, sequenced in a study of blood T cells in healthy people across ages (dated by TCRdb to the mid-2010s). The method behind the library was 5' RACE. This sample was sequenced with an Illumina HiSeq 2500. A second about 7 to 11 cycle PCR used a sample-barcoded 5' primer and a J-beta primer mix. TCRdb itself trimmed the public reads at Q25 with fastp, ran MiXCR and retained productive beta chains. Rows are combined by CDR3 protein, so each entry shows the most common genes and DNA. This sample lists 600,000 to 850,000 distinct CDR3 sequences; about 40% were detected once. The ten largest clones take up roughly 19% of the sample. Sequencing was performed on blood. Receptors originate from a woman aged 55 to 70 in good health.

The chain employs TRBV7-7 and TRBJ1-1; D gene unclear. The CDR3 length is 13 residues. Germline lookup yields CDR1 SSHAT and CDR2 FNYEAQ (reference sequence). The V gene lost 5 bases and the J gene lost 1 base, with 8 bases spanning the gap. CDR3: CASSGRENTEAFF. CDR3 in DNA: TGTGCCAGCAGCGGGAGGGAGAACACTGAAGCTTTCTTT.

The chain links TRBV29-1 to TRBJ1-1; D gene ambiguous. Germline lookup yields CDR1 SQVTM and CDR2 ANQGSEA. The V and J ends lost 4 bases and 0 bases respectively, with 9 bases between them. CDR3 length: 13 amino acids. As DNA, the CDR3 is TGCAGCGTTGCACAACAAGTGAACACTGAAGCTTTCTTT. Protein: CSVAQQVNTEAFF.

The table lists this clonotype with a few counts. The chain employs TRBV25-1 and TRBJ2-1; D remains unclear. CDR3 length: 17 residues. In germline, CDR1 is MGHDK, CDR2 SYGVNS. Trimming cost V 4 bases and J 7 bases, with 23 bases left between them. The CDR3 DNA sequence: TGTGCCAGCAGTGGACGACGGCAACGCATTAATCAGAATGAGCAGTTCTTC. Translating it yields CASSGRRQRINQNEQFF. Complete variable domain (other parts from reference TRBV25-1 and TRBJ2-1): EADIYQTPRYLVIGTGKKITLECSQTMGHDKMYWYQQDPGMELHLIHYSYGVNSTEKGDLSSESTVSRIRTEHFPLTLESARPSHTSQYLCASSGRRQRINQNEQFFGPGTRLTVL.

This clonotype was observed many times. The chain carries TRBV7-3 and TRBJ2-7, with D unresolved. The CDR3 length is 10 residues. In germline, CDR1 is SGHTA, CDR2 FQGTGA. Between the trimmed V and J ends, which lost 5 bases and 6 bases, there was a span of 5 bases. The CDR3 DNA sequence: TGTGCCAGCAGCCTCCTCGAGCAGTACTTC. Its protein is CASSLLEQYF.

This clonotype was counted a single time. J is TRBJ2-3 and V is TRBV9; D may be TRBD2 (5 bases). V was cut by 3 bases and J by 4 bases, with 9 bases left in between. CDR1 and CDR2 from the germline V gene are SGDLS and YYNGEE. CDR3 length: 13 residues. This chain's CDR3 is CASSGGPSDTQYF. The CDR3 DNA reads TGTGCCAGCAGCGGAGGGCCATCAGATACGCAGTATTTT. Variable domain in full (rest from reference TRBV9 and TRBJ2-3): DSGVTQTPKHLITATGQRVTLRCSPRSGDLSVYWYQQSLDQGLQFLIQYYNGEERAKGNILERFSAQQFPDLHSELNLSSLELGDSALYFCASSGGPSDTQYFGPGTRLTVL.

V and J are TRBV7-2 and TRBJ1-3; possible D gene TRBD1, 6 bases. This CDR3 region has 14 residues. Germline V gene data show CDR1 as SGHTA and CDR2 as FQGNSA. The V end was cut by 6 bases, the J end by 4 bases, with 13 bases between. The CDR3 sequence is CASSTGTPGNTIYF. The CDR3 DNA follows: TGTGCCAGCAGTACCGGGACACCCGGAAACACCATATATTTT.

This chain connects TRBV20-1 to TRBJ2-5; possibly TRBD2 for D (6 bases). The J call is doubtful: the DNA matches TRBJ2-7 better. Germline V gene lookup returns CDR1 DFQATT and CDR2 SNEGSKA (reference sequence). The CDR3 runs to 15 residues. The CDR3 region is CSARQERVSDNEQYF. CDR3 DNA sequence: TGCAGTGCTAGACAGGAGCGGGTATCAGATAACGAGCAGTACTTC.

This clonotype has just a few counts. The genes are TRBV4-3 and TRBJ2-3; D gene ambiguous. The CDR3 spans 13 residues. The V end was cut by 0 bases, the J end by 9 bases, with 10 bases between. Germline assignment: CDR1 LGHNA and CDR2 YSLEER. The CDR3 is CASSQDNTATQYF. The CDR3 nucleotides are TGCGCCAGCAGCCAAGATAACACGGCGACGCAGTATTTT.

The chain joins TRBV20-1 to TRBJ2-5; TRBD1 might be the D (6 bases). The CDR3 contains 12 residues. Germline V gene data show CDR1 as DFQATT and CDR2 as SNEGSKA (reference sequence). V lost 5 bases and J 5 bases, leaving 12 bases between the germline ends. This CDR3 reads CSAVTGWETQYF. The CDR3 DNA reads as TGCAGTGCTGTCACAGGGTGGGAGACCCAGTACTTC.

This clonotype showed up just a few times. This chain joins TRBV18 and TRBJ2-5; D may be TRBD2 (6 bases). The CDR3 length is 12 residues. CDR1 and CDR2 from the germline V gene are KGHSH and LQKENI. V was clipped by 6 bases and J by 4 bases, with 9 bases between them. The DNA for the CDR3 is TGTGCCAGCTCTCGGGGGTCAGAGACCCAGTACTTC. This translates into CASSRGSETQYF.

The V call is TRBV11-2, the J call TRBJ2-1; no clear D gene. CDR3 length equals 13 residues. The germline CDR1 and CDR2 sequences are SGHAT and FQNNGV. V was pared by 1 base and J by 7 bases, with 8 bases between. CDR3 sequence: CASSLVALNEQFF. In DNA form, the CDR3 reads TGTGCCAGCAGCTTAGTGGCCCTTAATGAGCAGTTCTTC.

With respect to this clonotype: At one boundary the junction diverges from the germline segment, which might be a read error. The chain recombines TRBV24-1 with TRBJ1-5; D remains ambiguous. There are 18 residues in the CDR3. CDR1 is KGHDR and CDR2 is SFDVKD in the germline V gene. The CDR3 coding sequence is TGTGCCACCAGTGATGGGCCGGGAGCACCTTATAGCAATCGGCCCCAGCATTTT. Translation gives CATSDGPGAPYSNRPQHF.

The rearrangement uses TRBV27 and TRBJ2-1; 10 bases align to TRBD2. The CDR3 covers 16 residues. J lost 0 bases, V lost 4 bases, and 3 bases had no gene match. Germline CDR1 reads MNHEY; CDR2 reads SMNVEV (reference sequence). Here the CDR3 reads CASSSSSGSSYNEQFF. CDR3 nucleotide sequence: TGTGCCAGCAGTTCCTCTAGCGGGAGCTCCTACAATGAGCAGTTCTTC.

Ten or more counts support this clonotype. The CDR3 region has the DNA TGTGCCAGCAGCCAAGTGGTGGACACCTACAATGAGCAGTTCTTC. This codes for CASSQVVDTYNEQFF. This rearrangement joins TRBV4-2 to TRBJ2-1; weak D call: TRBD1 (5 bases). V was trimmed by 1 base and J by 2 bases, leaving 9 bases between them. The CDR3 extends over 15 amino acids. Germline CDR1 and CDR2: LGHNA and YNFKEQ.

The chain uses TRBV30 and TRBJ2-3, with D maybe TRBD2 (6 bases). There are 15 residues in the CDR3. V lost 7 bases, J lost 0 bases, and 17 bases lay in between. CDR1 GTSNPN and CDR2 SVGIG come from the germline V gene (reference sequence). The CDR3 region has the DNA TGTGCCTTATCTCTTAGCGGAATTAGCACAGATACGCAGTATTTT. Protein product: CALSLSGISTDTQYF.

This clonotype occurred many times. V is TRBV6-2 or TRBV6-3 and J is TRBJ2-4; no clear D gene. The V end was cut by 8 bases, the J end by 2 bases, with 13 bases between. The CDR3 sequence is 14 residues long. From germline, CDR1 is MNHEY and CDR2 SVGEGT. This chain's CDR3 is CASGPGDPKNIQYF. The DNA of the CDR3 is TGTGCCAGCGGACCGGGCGATCCCAAAAACATTCAGTACTTC.

The J gene is TRBJ2-1, the V gene TRBV3-1; possible D gene TRBD1, 5 bases. Germline values: CDR1 LGHDT, CDR2 YNNKEL (reference sequence). CDR3 size: 18 residues. Deletions cut 7 bases from V and 4 bases from J, with 26 bases between. For the CDR3, the DNA is TGTGCCAGCATCTCAAGAAGGCGGAAGGGGAAAAGGTACAATGAGCAGTTCTTC. It is translated as CASISRRRKGKRYNEQFF.

Many counts were recorded for this clonotype. This chain joins TRBV4-2 and TRBJ1-1; no reliable D call. Germline lookup yields CDR1 LGHNA and CDR2 YNFKEQ. The V end lost 1 base, the J end lost 4 bases, and 7 bases lay between the germline ends. The CDR3 has 13 amino acids. CDR3 bases: TGTGCCAGCAGCCAAGGTATAGCCACTGAAGCTTTCTTT. Its translation: CASSQGIATEAFF.

In this sample, this clonotype turned up a few times. The chain combines TRBV5-1 with TRBJ2-5, with a weak D call TRBD1 (6 bases). Trimming left V 0 bases short and J 1 base short, with 7 bases between. CDR1 is SGHRS and CDR2 is YFSETQ in the germline V gene. The CDR3 sequence is 14 residues long. CDR3 DNA sequence: TGCGCCAGCAGCTTGGGGGACATCCAAGAGACCCAGTACTTC. Its protein product is CASSLGDIQETQYF.

The genes are TRBV3-1 and TRBJ1-1; maybe TRBD1 (6 bases). The length of the CDR3 is 14 residues. From germline, CDR1 is LGHDT and CDR2 YNNKEL (reference sequence). V was clipped by 8 bases and J by 1 base, with 14 bases between them. CDR3: CASGWGQRNTEAFF. CDR3 DNA sequence: TGTGCCAGCGGCTGGGGGCAACGGAACACTGAAGCTTTCTTT.

This clonotype has more than one count but fewer than ten. This sequence joins TRBV29-1 and TRBJ1-2; TRBD1 might be the D (6 bases). Germline values: CDR1 SQVTM, CDR2 ANQGSEA. Trimming stripped 4 bases from V and 3 bases from J, with 15 bases between. CDR3 length equals 14 residues. The CDR3 is CSVASTGIYYGYTF. Written as DNA, the CDR3 is TGCAGCGTTGCGTCGACAGGTATTTACTATGGCTACACCTTC.

This clonotype appeared a few times. This rearrangement joins TRBV12-3 or TRBV12-4 to TRBJ2-1; 8 bases match TRBD2. V was clipped by 5 bases and J by 1 base; unmatched bases: 10. This CDR3 is 17 amino acids long. CDR3 protein: CASSPPGLGLSYNEQFF. The CDR3 coding sequence is TGTGCCAGCAGTCCGCCGGGACTAGGACTTTCCTACAATGAGCAGTTCTTC.

This chain uses TRBV3-1 with TRBJ1-2; perhaps TRBD1 as D (6 bases). This CDR3 region has 15 residues. From germline, CDR1 is LGHDT and CDR2 YNNKEL (reference sequence). The V and J ends lost 3 bases and 3 bases respectively, with 14 bases between them. The CDR3 region has the DNA TGTGCCAGCAGCCAGAACAGGGATGGGGACTATGGCTACACCTTC. Its protein is CASSQNRDGDYGYTF.

The rearrangement links TRBV6-5 to TRBJ1-1, with 8 bases matching TRBD1. Per the germline V gene, CDR1 is MNHEY and CDR2 is SVGAGI. The J segment lost 1 base and the V segment lost 2 bases, leaving 0 bases of the junction unmatched. This CDR3 region has 14 residues. The CDR3 is CASSYDRGNTEAFF. The CDR3 DNA follows: TGTGCCAGCAGTTACGACAGGGGGAACACTGAAGCTTTCTTT.

The V gene is TRBV3-1, the J gene TRBJ1-4; 9 nucleotides line up with TRBD1. Unmatched junction bases numbered 6, after V lost 4 bases and J lost 12 bases. Germline V gene data show CDR1 as LGHDT and CDR2 as YNNKEL (reference sequence). CDR3 length: 13 amino acids. The CDR3 DNA is TGTGCCAGCAGCCCAGGACAGGGGTTGGAACTGTTTTTT. Translation gives CASSPGQGLELFF.